Included here is one TCR beta chain sequence, with context. Antigen: not known. The entry originates in a study of T cell responses to AZD1222 COVID-19 vaccine. Whole-study context: Pooled samples include second doses given at about 4 or 12 weeks. Whole-study results and caveats: None of the repertoires were sampled until the peak T cell response had passed. Regions 160-218 and 743-854 dominated among vaccine-associated CD4 TCRs spanning spike.

TCRdb's copy holds only in-frame clones and misses some; the assay was immunoSEQ multiplex PCR. The sample includes around 100,000 clones, more than 85% of them seen just once. The sequences come from peripheral blood, collected on day 0 of AZD1222 vaccination. This receptor was taken from an adult in good health.

The CDR3 nucleotides are TGTGCCAGCAGCCGTGTAGACACTGAAGCTTTCTTT. Translating it yields CASSRVDTEAFF. The J gene is TRBJ1-1, the V gene TRBV11-3; D is ambiguous. Deletions cut 5 bases from V and 3 bases from J, with 7 bases between. Germline V gene data show CDR1 as SGHNT and CDR2 as YENEEA. The CDR3 runs 12 residues.